The present T cell receptor beta chain was sequenced within a study of early T cells in non-severe SARS-CoV-2 infection. Study at large: Bulk RNA isolated from unsorted whole blood underwent sequencing; chains were not paired. Findings and limits, study-wide: VDJdb matching skewed toward anti-spike CD8 responses, missing private and CD4 specificities.

The V and J ends lost 7 bases and 0 bases, in that order; junction bases with no gene match: 3. The CDR3 runs to 14 residues. Germline lookup yields CDR1 SEHNR and CDR2 FQNEAQ (reference sequence). This clonotype was counted between two and nine times. The antigen is not known. Individual cDNA molecules received unique molecular identifiers. TCRdb itself ran the 5' RACE reads through MiXCR, one entry per CDR3 protein. The sample shows tens of thousands of distinct CDR3 sequences, more than 10% of them seen only once. Sample: whole blood, taken at baseline. The origin of this receptor is an adult who was a healthcare worker with PCR-confirmed SARS-CoV-2 infection or an uninfected control (not recorded which). The donor label of this sample is uncertain. The chain links TRBV7-9 to TRBJ2-1; 7 bases fit TRBD2. DNA of the CDR3: TGTGCCAGCACCCCGGGGGGCTCCTACAATGAGCAGTTCTTC. It is translated as CASTPGGSYNEQFF.